This TCR beta chain comes out of a study of cytomegalovirus exposure and HLA in healthy donors. Study details: About 85 million unique TCR sequences came from HLA-typed donors in an early release. Study-wide points: No immune exposure information besides CMV serostatus was available. Donors were assumed by presence/absence analyses to have roughly uniform sequencing depth.

As concerns this clone: Its target is unknown.

The germline gives CDR1 MNHEY, CDR2 SMNVEV (reference sequence). The CDR3 loop spans 17 amino acids. The junction had 7 bases not matched to a gene; V was cut back by 2 bases and J by 2 bases. PCR involved 60 Vbeta and 13 Jbeta primers. Generated by immunoSEQ multiplex PCR, the TCRdb table keeps only in-frame clones and is missing some. This sample has under 100,000 clones, with around 70% found just once. V usage is TRBV27 and J usage is TRBJ2-4, with 9 bases matching TRBD2. Source material: PBMCs. The clonotype was recovered from a woman in her forties or fifties in good health and CMV-seropositive. Here the CDR3 DNA reads TGTGCCAGCAGTTTAGCCCATGCGGGAGGGACCAAAAACATTCAGTACTTC. It translates to CASSLAHAGGTKNIQYF.